The 12 T cell receptor beta chains presented below share a single source sample, sequenced in a study of T-cell memory formation after mild COVID-19. Each CDR3 protein is one row after TCRdb ran MiXCR on the 5' RACE reads. This sample has under 600,000 distinct CDR3 sequences, with less than 25% found just once. The specimen was PBMCs or a T cell subset sorted from them (not recorded which). These receptors originate from an adult woman who had mild COVID-19 (a few samples of this study predate the infection). Cell type and time point are not known.

The chain joins TRBV6-2 or TRBV6-3 to TRBJ2-7; D remains ambiguous. V was cut by 7 bases and J by 6 bases, with 19 bases left in between. The CDR3 is 14 residues long. The germline V gene has CDR1 MNHEY and CDR2 SVGEGT. The CDR3 nucleotides read TGTGCCAGCACCCTTGGACGTATTTGGGGCGAGCAGTACTTC. Its translation: CASTLGRIWGEQYF.

This clonotype was seen more than once but under ten times. This chain links TRBV11-2 with TRBJ2-1; D is unresolved. Germline values: CDR1 SGHAT, CDR2 FQNNGV. Between the trimmed V and J ends, which lost 5 bases and 12 bases, there was a span of 20 bases. This CDR3 is 14 amino acids long. This CDR3 is CASSPQVWGLGQFF. DNA of the CDR3: TGTGCCAGCAGCCCACAAGTTTGGGGATTGGGGCAGTTCTTC.

The chain uses TRBV6-2 or TRBV6-3 and TRBJ1-3; maybe TRBD1 (6 bases). V gave up 6 bases and J gave up 0 bases, with 12 bases separating them. Germline V gene data show CDR1 as MNHEY and CDR2 as SVGEGT. The CDR3 contains 15 residues. As DNA, the CDR3 is TGTGCCAGCAGCCAAGGACAGAGCTCTGGAAACACCATATATTTT. Amino acids: CASSQGQSSGNTIYF.

V usage is TRBV5-1 and J usage is TRBJ2-5; unclear D gene. CDR3 length: 12 amino acids. The ends were cut back, 1 base at V and 4 bases at J, with 5 bases in the middle. Germline assignment: CDR1 SGHRS and CDR2 YFSETQ. CDR3 protein: CASSLSSETQYF. As DNA, the CDR3 is TGCGCCAGCAGCTTGAGTTCAGAGACCCAGTACTTC.

This clonotype was counted only a few times. The genes are TRBV5-5 and TRBJ2-5; 7 bases map to TRBD1. Per the germline V gene, CDR1 is SGHKS and CDR2 is YYEKEE (reference sequence). The CDR3 has 16 amino acids. The V gene end was trimmed by 4 bases and the J gene end by 4 bases; junction bases not matched to a gene: 13. CDR3 DNA sequence: TGTGCCAGCAGCCCCTACAGGGGATCCGTAGGAGAGACCCAGTACTTC. Its translation: CASSPYRGSVGETQYF.

This clonotype has a handful of counts. The chain carries TRBV6-5 and TRBJ2-5; D is undetermined. Germline V gene sequence: CDR1 MNHEY, CDR2 SVGAGI. The CDR3 sequence is 13 residues long. V was shortened by 6 bases and J by 1 base, with 9 bases between the two germline ends. CDR3 in DNA: TGTGCCAGCAGACCAAACACCCAAGAGACCCAGTACTTC. It is translated as CASRPNTQETQYF.

The gene calls are TRBV19 and TRBJ2-2; D may correspond to TRBD1 or TRBD2 (5 bases each). The germline gives CDR1 LNHDA, CDR2 SQIVND (reference sequence). The CDR3 covers 15 residues. Trimming took off 1 base at V and 3 bases at J, with 9 bases between the two ends. The CDR3, as DNA: TGTGCCAGTAGTATAGGGGACGGTTACACCGGGGAGCTGTTTTTT. Its translation: CASSIGDGYTGELFF.

The chain combines TRBV5-1 with TRBJ1-3, with a tentative D call TRBD1 (6 bases). V was clipped by 4 bases and J by 4 bases, with 18 bases between them. The CDR3 is made up of 16 amino acids. The germline V gene has CDR1 SGHRS and CDR2 YFSETQ. CDR3 in DNA: TGCGCCAGCAGCGACGGGACAATGGTAATGGGAAACACCATATATTTT. Its translation is CASSDGTMVMGNTIYF.

The CDR3 region has the DNA TGTGCTAGTGGTCAGTCAGGGGGCTCTGGAAACACCATATATTTT. Residues: CASGQSGGSGNTIYF. This rearrangement joins TRBV12-5 to TRBJ1-3; 7 bases match TRBD1. The CDR3 covers 15 residues. V shed 5 bases, J shed 0 bases, and the junction held 4 bases outside the gene matches. Germline CDR1 is LGHNT and CDR2 is FRNRAP.

This clonotype occurred a few times. The genes are TRBV7-9 and TRBJ1-1, with 9 bases identical to TRBD1. Germline V CDR1 and CDR2: SEHNR, FQNEAQ (reference sequence). The CDR3 covers 16 residues. The J segment lost 5 bases and the V segment lost 4 bases, leaving 11 bases of the junction unmatched. The CDR3 DNA reads TGTGCCAGCAGCTATAGAACACAGGGGGCGCGAACTGAAGCTTTCTTT. This gives the protein CASSYRTQGARTEAFF.

This clonotype was detected only a few times. The CDR3 DNA reads TGCGCCAGCAGGCTAGCGGGAGGTTCCACCGGGGAGCTGTTTTTT. This gives the protein CASRLAGGSTGELFF. This rearrangement joins TRBV5-1 to TRBJ2-2; 11 bases agree with TRBD2. The ends lost 5 bases at V and 4 bases at J; junction bases unmatched: 4. CDR1 is SGHRS, CDR2 YFSETQ, per germline. The CDR3 loop spans 15 amino acids.

The chain combines TRBV7-9 with TRBJ1-1; 8 bases align to TRBD1. J was trimmed by 4 bases and V by 3 bases; bases with no gene match: 4. This CDR3 has 14 amino acids. Germline V lookup: CDR1 SEHNR, CDR2 FQNEAQ (reference sequence). In DNA, the CDR3 is TGTGCCAGCAGCTTTTACACAGGGGGCACTGAAGCTTTCTTT. Encoded protein: CASSFYTGGTEAFF.